The 32 T cell receptor beta chains given below trace back to one sample, sequenced in a study of control samples from healthy donors and cancer patients. Generated by immunoSEQ multiplex PCR, the TCRdb table keeps only in-frame clones and is missing some. This sample has 84,000 or so clones, with around 91% found just once. Sequencing input: blood. The receptors derive from a man aged 25 to 40 in good health.

This chain uses TRBV27 with TRBJ2-7; D not resolved. V lost 5 bases and J 0 bases, leaving 8 bases between the germline ends. This CDR3 is built from 13 residues. Looked up from germline, CDR1 is MNHEY and CDR2 is SMNVEV (reference sequence). CDR3 DNA: TGTGCCAGCAGTCTTGCCAGCTCCTACGAGCAGTACTTC. Translation: CASSLASSYEQYF.

The table lists this clone with a few counts. This chain connects TRBV6-5 to TRBJ2-1, with TRBD1 identical over 11 bases. This CDR3 spans 15 amino acids. CDR1 MNHEY and CDR2 SVGAGI come from the germline V gene. V was pared by 0 bases and J by 6 bases, with 1 base of the junction left unmatched. CDR3: CASSYSGTGGNEQFF. The CDR3 nucleotides are TGTGCCAGCAGTTACTCGGGGACAGGGGGCAATGAGCAGTTCTTC.

The chain recombines TRBV4-2 with TRBJ2-2; D not certain. V lost 0 bases to trimming and J lost 4 bases, with 18 bases between them. The CDR3 has 18 amino acids. Germline assignment: CDR1 LGHNA and CDR2 YNFKEQ. In DNA form, the CDR3 reads TGTGCCAGCAGCCAAGACGAGGCTCAGGTCGGAATCACCGGGGAGCTGTTTTTT. Translating it yields CASSQDEAQVGITGELFF.

This chain joins TRBV14 and TRBJ2-1, with D uncertain. Germline lookup yields CDR1 SGHDN and CDR2 FVKESK. The CDR3 runs to 12 residues. V lost 2 bases and J 5 bases, leaving 4 bases between the germline ends. The DNA for the CDR3 is TGTGCCAGCAGCCAATCGAACAATGAGCAGTTCTTC. Its protein is CASSQSNNEQFF.

The chain joins TRBV3-1 (or the pseudogene TRBV3-2) to TRBJ2-7, with 7 positions matching TRBD2. V was clipped by 5 bases and J by 1 base; unmatched bases: 8. Germline CDR1 reads LGHDT; CDR2 reads YNNKEL (reference sequence). The CDR3 has 15 residues. Here the CDR3 reads CASSSMGEGSYEQYF. Written as DNA, the CDR3 is TGTGCCAGCAGCTCGATGGGGGAGGGTTCCTACGAGCAGTACTTC.

V gene TRBV3-1 (or the pseudogene TRBV3-2) combines with J gene TRBJ2-1; 12 bases map to TRBD2. CDR1 and CDR2 from the germline V gene are LGHDT and YNNKEL (reference sequence). Germline trimming cut 5 bases from V and 0 bases from J; bases unmatched to any gene: 5. The CDR3 spans 17 residues. CDR3 in DNA: TGTGCCAGCAGCGGACTAGCGGGGCGGGCCTCCTACAATGAGCAGTTCTTC. Amino acids: CASSGLAGRASYNEQFF.

The J gene is TRBJ1-1, the V gene TRBV19; 8 bases match TRBD1. The CDR3 covers 15 residues. CDR1 is LNHDA, CDR2 SQIVND, per germline (reference sequence). V shed 1 base, J shed 5 bases, and the junction held 6 bases outside the gene matches. The CDR3 region has the DNA TGTGCCAGTAGTATAGCTGGCAGGGGGCGGACTGAAGCTTTCTTT. Residues: CASSIAGRGRTEAFF.

J is TRBJ1-4 and V is TRBV28; 7 positions match TRBD1. V trimming: 5 bases; J trimming: 8 bases; junction bases outside the gene matches: 17. CDR1 is MDHEN and CDR2 is SYDVKM in the germline V gene. The CDR3 covers 17 residues. The DNA for the CDR3 is TGTGCCAGCAGTACGTTAACACTCGGGACAGCCGACGAAAAACTGTTTTTT. Amino acid sequence: CASSTLTLGTADEKLFF. The variable domain in full, with the rest retrieved from reference TRBV28 and TRBJ1-4, is DVKVTQSSRYLVKRTGEKVFLECVQDMDHENMFWYRQDPGLGLRLIYFSYDVKMKEKGDIPEGYSVSREKKERFSLILESASTNQTSMYLCASSTLTLGTADEKLFFGSGTQLSVL.

The chain combines TRBV5-1 with TRBJ1-1, with D possibly TRBD1 on 5 matching bases. Germline V CDR1 and CDR2: SGHRS, YFSETQ. V was pared by 2 bases and J by 7 bases, with 21 bases between. The length of the CDR3 is 16 residues. CDR3 DNA: TGCGCCAGCAGCTTTATCGCTTTCCAAGGGGCGCGTGAAGCTTTCTTT. Translation: CASSFIAFQGAREAFF.

V and J are TRBV12-3 or TRBV12-4 and TRBJ2-1; a possible D gene is TRBD2 (5 bases). CDR3 length: 12 residues. V shed 6 bases and J shed 12 bases, with 15 bases lying between them. The CDR3 sequence is CASSSVAGVQFF. As DNA, the CDR3 is TGTGCCAGCAGCTCGGTGGCCGGGGTGCAGTTCTTC.

V and J are TRBV18 and TRBJ2-2; 10 nucleotides agree with TRBD2. The germline gives CDR1 KGHSH, CDR2 LQKENI. The CDR3 has 17 residues. V gave up 3 bases and J gave up 1 base; unmatched junction bases: 5. CDR3 residues: CASSPRTSGVNTGELFF. Here the CDR3 DNA reads TGTGCCAGCTCACCGCGAACTAGCGGGGTGAACACCGGGGAGCTGTTTTTT.

The chain couples TRBV27 to TRBJ1-5; D is perhaps TRBD1 (6 bases). The V gene's germline CDR1 is MNHEY and CDR2 SMNVEV (reference sequence). V was trimmed by 5 bases and J by 4 bases, leaving 15 bases between them. The CDR3 totals 15 residues. CDR3 nucleotides: TGTGCCAGCAGTCCGAGGACAGATCTAAATCAGCCCCAGCATTTT. It yields the protein CASSPRTDLNQPQHF.

J is TRBJ2-2 and V is TRBV11-3, with D unresolved. The V gene lost 2 bases and the J gene lost 1 base, with 5 bases spanning the gap. Germline V gives CDR1 SGHNT, CDR2 YENEEA. The CDR3 contains 14 residues. The CDR3, as DNA: TGTGCCAGCAGCTTAAACGGGAACACCGGGGAGCTGTTTTTT. Residues: CASSLNGNTGELFF.

The chain couples TRBV29-1 to TRBJ1-1; 7 bases are a match to TRBD1. The germline V gene has CDR1 SQVTM and CDR2 ANQGSEA. The CDR3 length is 13 residues. With V trimmed by 3 bases and J by 4 bases, 5 bases remained unmatched. The CDR3 DNA reads as TGCAGCGTTGACCAGGGGGGAGGCACTGAAGCTTTCTTT. Its translation: CSVDQGGGTEAFF. Using reference TRBV29-1 and TRBJ1-1 for the parts outside the CDR3, the full variable domain is SAVISQKPSRDICQRGTSLTIQCQVDSQVTMMFWYRQQPGQSLTLIATANQGSEATYESGFVIDKFPISRPNLTFSTLTVSNMSPEDSSIYLCSVDQGGGTEAFFGQGTRLTVV.

This clone was recorded only once. The rearrangement links TRBV24-1 to TRBJ2-7, with 9 nucleotides matching TRBD1. The CDR3 sequence is 16 residues long. Germline loops: CDR1 KGHDR, CDR2 SFDVKD. Trimming cost V 4 bases and J 2 bases; bases outside gene matches: 8. CDR3 bases: TGTGCCACCAGTGACCCGACCGGGACAGGGACCTACGAGCAGTACTTC. This codes for CATSDPTGTGTYEQYF.

A single count supports this clone. This chain links TRBV4-1 with TRBJ2-7; D is possibly TRBD2 (6 bases). Germline-derived CDR1 and CDR2 are MGHRA and YSYEKL. V lost 1 base and J lost 3, with 13 bases in between. The CDR3 is 15 residues long. CDR3 in amino acids: CASSQGLLAVYEQYF. The CDR3 DNA follows: TGCGCCAGCAGCCAAGGGCTACTAGCAGTCTACGAGCAGTACTTC.

This clone appeared once. V and J are TRBV30 and TRBJ2-7; TRBD1 agrees at 7 bases. Germline loops: CDR1 GTSNPN, CDR2 SVGIG (reference sequence). V gave up 1 base and J gave up 6 bases; unmatched junction bases: 12. The CDR3 has 15 residues. The CDR3 nucleotides are TGTGCCTGGAGTGCGATCCGGGACAGACCGGGCGAGCAGTACTTC. It specifies CAWSAIRDRPGEQYF.

The rearrangement uses TRBV28 and TRBJ1-4, with D perhaps TRBD1 (5 bases). The V and J ends lost 1 base and 7 bases respectively, with 13 bases between them. Germline V lookup: CDR1 MDHEN, CDR2 SYDVKM. This CDR3 spans 15 amino acids. CDR3 residues: CASSLSGGLTEKLFF. The CDR3 nucleotides are TGTGCCAGCAGTTTATCGGGGGGTCTGACTGAAAAACTGTTTTTT. The complete variable domain, with remaining parts taken from reference TRBV28 and TRBJ1-4, reads DVKVTQSSRYLVKRTGEKVFLECVQDMDHENMFWYRQDPGLGLRLIYFSYDVKMKEKGDIPEGYSVSREKKERFSLILESASTNQTSMYLCASSLSGGLTEKLFFGSGTQLSVL.

V usage is TRBV12-5 and J usage is TRBJ2-3; no firm D call. The length of the CDR3 is 10 residues. Trimming removed 6 bases from V and 5 bases from J, with 3 bases in between. Germline V gene data show CDR1 as LGHNT and CDR2 as FRNRAP. As DNA, the CDR3 is TGTGCTAGTGGGGGAGATACGCAGTATTTT. Its protein is CASGGDTQYF.

The chain joins TRBV4-2 to TRBJ1-3; TRBD1 matches at 8 bases. V trimming: 4 bases; J trimming: 3 bases; junction bases outside the gene matches: 14. The CDR3 loop spans 18 amino acids. Germline V CDR1 and CDR2: LGHNA, YNFKEQ. CDR3 in DNA: TGTGCCAGCAGCCCAAGGCGACAGGGGCGGGGCGGTGGAAACACCATATATTTT. This sequence encodes CASSPRRQGRGGGNTIYF.

The J gene is TRBJ1-6, the V gene TRBV2; D call uncertain. From germline, CDR1 is SNHLY and CDR2 FYNNEI. V lost 3 bases and J 9 bases, leaving 12 bases between the germline ends. The CDR3 totals 14 residues. The CDR3 sequence is CASSEEGVTSPLHF. The CDR3 DNA sequence: TGTGCCAGCAGTGAGGAGGGAGTAACTTCACCCCTCCACTTT.

This clone was picked up one time. The V gene is TRBV6-5, the J gene TRBJ2-7; D may be TRBD1 (5 bases). Germline V CDR1 and CDR2: MNHEY, SVGAGI. The CDR3 spans 14 residues. V gave up 4 bases and J gave up 3 bases, with 13 bases separating them. In DNA, the CDR3 is TGTGCCAGCAGTTCCGGGCAGGGAAGCTACGAGCAGTACTTC. Translation gives CASSSGQGSYEQYF.

The chain combines TRBV19 with TRBJ2-7; 8 bases agree with TRBD2. The germline gives CDR1 LNHDA, CDR2 SQIVND (reference sequence). The CDR3 is made up of 16 amino acids. J gave up 6 bases and V 1 base, and 11 bases lay outside the gene matches. CDR3 DNA sequence: TGTGCCAGTAGTATAGTTAGCGGGGCCCCGATCGGCGAGCAGTACTTC. Its protein is CASSIVSGAPIGEQYF.

The chain couples TRBV27 to TRBJ2-7; 7 nucleotides match TRBD1. The trim removed 3 bases at V and 2 bases at J, leaving 7 bases unmatched. Germline CDR1 is MNHEY and CDR2 is SMNVEV (reference sequence). CDR3 size: 15 residues. CDR3 sequence: CASSFIGGPTYEQYF. CDR3 nucleotide sequence: TGTGCCAGCAGTTTCATAGGGGGCCCAACCTACGAGCAGTACTTC.

V gene TRBV10-2 combines with J gene TRBJ1-2; maybe TRBD1 (5 bases). The V and J ends lost 6 bases and 2 bases respectively, with 13 bases between them. There are 14 residues in the CDR3. Germline CDR1 is WSHSY and CDR2 is SAAADI. The chain's CDR3 is CASSPSGANYGYTF. The CDR3 nucleotides read TGCGCCAGCAGCCCGTCCGGGGCCAACTATGGCTACACCTTC.

This clone was counted once. V gene TRBV28 combines with J gene TRBJ2-1; 8 nucleotides agree with TRBD2. The V gene's germline CDR1 is MDHEN and CDR2 SYDVKM. This CDR3 has 13 amino acids. V lost 10 bases and J lost 8; bases outside the gene matches: 10. CDR3 DNA: TGTGCCACCAAACAGCGGGGGAGGGATGAGCAGTTCTTC. This encodes CATKQRGRDEQFF.

The chain is built from TRBV6-2 or TRBV6-3 and TRBJ1-1; 9 nucleotides line up with TRBD1. V was clipped by 6 bases and J by 0 bases; unmatched bases: 8. The CDR3 loop spans 16 amino acids. From germline, CDR1 is MNHEY and CDR2 SVGEGT. The CDR3 DNA is TGTGCCAGCAGCAACACGAGGACAGGGGTGAACACTGAAGCTTTCTTT. The encoded protein is CASSNTRTGVNTEAFF.

The genes are TRBV28 and TRBJ2-7; D remains unclear. Germline-derived CDR1 and CDR2 are MDHEN and SYDVKM. The CDR3 totals 11 residues. V gave up 4 bases and J gave up 3 bases, with 4 bases separating them. CDR3 residues: CASSSYYEQYF. CDR3 DNA: TGTGCCAGCAGTTCCTACTACGAGCAGTACTTC.

The chain employs TRBV27 and TRBJ1-4; no clear D gene. The germline CDR1 and CDR2 sequences are MNHEY and SMNVEV (reference sequence). This CDR3 has 16 residues. With 6 bases removed from V and 7 bases from J, the gap between germline ends came to 21 bases. CDR3 DNA sequence: TGTGCCAGCAGGTCCGCGTCCGAAGGCGGTCGTGAAAAACTGTTTTTT. Translation: CASRSASEGGREKLFF. The variable domain in full, completed from reference TRBV27 and TRBJ1-4, reads EAQVTQNPRYLITVTGKKLTVTCSQNMNHEYMSWYRQDPGLGLRQIYYSMNVEVTDKGDVPEGYKVSRKEKRNFPLILESPSPNQTSLYFCASRSASEGGREKLFFGSGTQLSVL.

This clone was picked up a small number of times. The chain employs TRBV5-1 and TRBJ2-5; 12 bases fit TRBD2. The CDR3 extends over 14 amino acids. The germline gives CDR1 SGHRS, CDR2 YFSETQ. V lost 4 bases to trimming and J lost 4 bases; unmatched junction nucleotides: 2. The CDR3 is CASSAGLAGETQYF. CDR3 coding DNA: TGCGCCAGCAGCGCGGGACTAGCGGGAGAGACCCAGTACTTC.

The chain is built from TRBV4-2 and TRBJ1-1; unclear D gene. This CDR3 region has 13 residues. CDR1 and CDR2 from the germline V gene are LGHNA and YNFKEQ. V lost 6 bases and J lost 3, with 11 bases in between. This CDR3 reads CASRFSGYTEAFF. The DNA for the CDR3 is TGTGCCAGCAGATTCAGTGGATACACTGAAGCTTTCTTT.

V is TRBV7-9 and J is TRBJ2-5, with 7 nucleotides matching TRBD2. Unmatched junction bases numbered 19, after V lost 2 bases and J lost 7 bases. There are 18 residues in the CDR3. CDR1 is SEHNR, CDR2 FQNEAQ, per germline (reference sequence). CDR3 amino acids: CASSLMGSSGTVVGTQYF. The CDR3 region has the DNA TGTGCCAGCAGCTTAATGGGGTCTAGCGGCACCGTGGTCGGGACCCAGTACTTC.